The 29 T cell receptor beta chains in this list originate from one sample, sequenced in a study of CXCR3-negative and CXCR3-positive naive CD8 T cells. UMI labels and 5' RACE were used to prepare the TRB cDNA libraries. TCRdb reanalyzed the 5' RACE reads and collapses them to one entry per CDR3 protein, without DNA. Its table lists 70,000 to 95,000 distinct CDR3 sequences. Sequenced material: naive CXCR3- CD8+ T cells from blood. Subset described: CD45RO-CCR7+CD27+CD95- naive CD8+ T cells lacking CXCR3 (TNR3-). The source is a human donor in good health. Some clones in this sample may be carry-over from other donors' samples.

V and J are TRBV12-3 or TRBV12-4 and TRBJ2-5; lacking DNA, the TRBD1 call made by TCRdb goes unchecked. This CDR3 comprises 13 residues. Here the CDR3 reads CASRPDRGETQYF.

The chain recombines TRBV6-2 or TRBV6-3 with TRBJ2-7; the D gene TCRdb calls, TRBD2, cannot be checked with no DNA. The CDR3 extends over 15 amino acids. Germline V gene sequence: CDR1 MNHEY, CDR2 SVGEGT. CDR3: CASSYSRDYSYEQYF.

This chain joins TRBV7-9 and TRBJ2-3. Germline V gene data show CDR1 as SEHNR and CDR2 as FQNEAQ (reference sequence). There are 15 residues in the CDR3. CDR3 protein: CASSYVEGIGDTQYF.

This CDR3 is CASPGVSYNEQFF. V usage is TRBV30 and J usage is TRBJ2-1; TCRdb calls TRBD1, which cannot be checked without DNA. This CDR3 region has 13 residues. The germline V gene encodes CDR1 GTSNPN and CDR2 SVGIG (reference sequence).

V gene TRBV4-2 combines with J gene TRBJ2-7; TCRdb calls TRBD1, which cannot be checked without DNA. In germline, CDR1 is LGHNA, CDR2 YNFKEQ. This CDR3 comprises 18 residues. CDR3 amino acids: CASSQAIWGAGTYREQYF.

This chain connects TRBV29-1 to TRBJ2-3; lacking DNA, the TRBD2 call made by TCRdb goes unchecked. This CDR3 region has 17 residues. Germline loops: CDR1 SQVTM, CDR2 ANQGSEA. CDR3 sequence: CSVSGTSGGPSTDTQYF.

The chain links TRBV28 to TRBJ2-2; with no DNA, the TCRdb D assignment of TRBD2 cannot be verified. Germline assignment: CDR1 MDHEN and CDR2 SYDVKM. CDR3 size: 17 residues. The CDR3 region is CASSLAGLAANTGELFF.

V and J are TRBV10-3 and TRBJ2-7; TCRdb picks TRBD2, but there is no DNA to check that call. The CDR3 is made up of 15 amino acids. Germline lookup yields CDR1 ENHRY and CDR2 SYGVKD. The CDR3 loop reads CAISESMAGRYEQYF.

This chain links TRBV28 with TRBJ2-3; checking the TCRdb D call of TRBD1 is not possible without DNA. From germline, CDR1 is MDHEN and CDR2 SYDVKM. The CDR3 consists of 15 residues. The CDR3 sequence is CASSLGQGSANTQYF.

V usage is TRBV13 and J usage is TRBJ2-3; TCRdb picks TRBD1, but there is no DNA to check that call. This CDR3 is built from 16 residues. Germline V gene data show CDR1 as PRHDT and CDR2 as FYEKMQ (reference sequence). The CDR3 loop reads CASSSPDRGDTDTQYF.

V gene TRBV11-3 combines with J gene TRBJ2-3; with no DNA, the TCRdb D assignment of TRBD1 cannot be verified. This CDR3 contains 16 residues. CDR1 is SGHNT, CDR2 YENEEA, per germline. The CDR3 protein is CASSRTGLLGTDTQYF.

This sequence joins TRBV28 and TRBJ2-1; absent DNA, TCRdb's TRBD2 call cannot be checked. The CDR3 is 16 residues long. CDR1 MDHEN and CDR2 SYDVKM come from the germline V gene. The CDR3 reads CASRRLAGGLGNEQFF.

CDR3 sequence: CSVENPETNYGYTF. This chain connects TRBV29-1 to TRBJ1-2. This CDR3 is built from 14 residues. Looked up from germline, CDR1 is SQVTM and CDR2 is ANQGSEA.

This sequence joins TRBV29-1 and TRBJ2-7; TCRdb reports TRBD1, a call that lacks DNA to check it against. The CDR3 runs 16 residues. Germline loops: CDR1 SQVTM, CDR2 ANQGSEA. Here the CDR3 reads CSVEEGGTGNSYEQYF.

The V gene is TRBV7-3, the J gene TRBJ1-2. The V gene's germline CDR1 is SGHTA and CDR2 FQGTGA. There are 14 residues in the CDR3. CDR3 amino acids: CASSPTGKSYGYTF.

The chain joins TRBV29-1 to TRBJ2-1; TCRdb indicates TRBD2, and absent DNA this call remains unverified. The CDR3 contains 15 residues. Per germline, CDR1 SQVTM and CDR2 ANQGSEA. The CDR3 is CSVERLAGDYNEQFF.

The J gene is TRBJ2-5, the V gene TRBV6-5; TCRdb's D call of TRBD1 is untestable without DNA. The length of the CDR3 is 17 residues. In germline, CDR1 is MNHEY, CDR2 SVGAGI. The CDR3 loop is CASSYLMSGFQQETQYF.

The V gene is TRBV29-1, the J gene TRBJ2-7; with no DNA, the TCRdb D assignment of TRBD2 cannot be verified. This CDR3 has 12 amino acids. CDR1 and CDR2 (germline): SQVTM, ANQGSEA. CDR3 region: CSVDGRAKEQYF.

This chain links TRBV4-1 with TRBJ2-1. In germline, CDR1 is MGHRA, CDR2 YSYEKL. This CDR3 has 12 amino acids. The CDR3 spells CASSQVYDEQFF.

The rearrangement joins TRBV14 to TRBJ2-1; there is no DNA to check the TCRdb D call of TRBD2. The CDR3 consists of 16 residues. Germline V gene sequence: CDR1 SGHDN, CDR2 FVKESK. The CDR3 is CASSQVRLAGANEQFF.

The gene calls are TRBV5-1 and TRBJ2-7. The CDR3 consists of 14 residues. Germline V gene sequence: CDR1 SGHRS, CDR2 YFSETQ. The CDR3 spells CASSLAQGDYEQYF.

The chain couples TRBV9 to TRBJ2-7; the D call from TCRdb, TRBD1, cannot be confirmed without DNA. The CDR3 contains 15 residues. Germline assignment: CDR1 SGDLS and CDR2 YYNGEE. The CDR3 sequence is CASSSSGTVGNEQYF.

The V gene is TRBV12-3 or TRBV12-4, the J gene TRBJ2-7. The CDR3 is 15 residues long. This chain's CDR3 is CASSFPGQGPYEQYF.

The gene calls are TRBV29-1 and TRBJ1-2; TCRdb names TRBD1, which stays unverified in the absence of DNA. The germline CDR1 and CDR2 sequences are SQVTM and ANQGSEA. This CDR3 comprises 15 residues. Here the CDR3 reads CSVIIGTGPNYGYTF.

V gene TRBV7-2 combines with J gene TRBJ2-5; the D call of TRBD1 rests on TCRdb alone, since no DNA is present to check it. This CDR3 has 13 residues. Germline V lookup: CDR1 SGHTA, CDR2 FQGNSA. CDR3 sequence: CASREVGAETQYF. Full variable domain (outside the CDR3, taken from reference TRBV7-2 and TRBJ2-5): GAGVSQSPSNKVTEKGKDVELRCDPISGHTALYWYRQSLGQGLEFLIYFQGNSAPDKSGLPSDRFSAERTGGSVSTLTIQRTQQEDSAVYLCASREVGAETQYFGPGTRLLVL.

The chain employs TRBV6-5 and TRBJ2-1; TCRdb gives TRBD2 as the D gene, but with no DNA this cannot be confirmed. Germline V gives CDR1 MNHEY, CDR2 SVGAGI. CDR3 length equals 13 residues. CDR3 residues: CASSYSQAGEQFF.

V usage is TRBV5-1 and J usage is TRBJ1-1; TCRdb's D gene call, TRBD1, goes unchecked for lack of DNA. Germline V gene data show CDR1 as SGHRS and CDR2 as YFSETQ. The CDR3 has 14 residues. This CDR3 is CASSPGQRETEAFF.

The chain links TRBV28 to TRBJ1-4; with no DNA, the TCRdb D assignment of TRBD1 cannot be verified. There are 15 residues in the CDR3. Germline values: CDR1 MDHEN, CDR2 SYDVKM. The CDR3 loop is CASSSRQGAREKLFF.

V usage is TRBV6-2 or TRBV6-3 and J usage is TRBJ2-7; the TRBD1 assignment by TCRdb is unverifiable without DNA. CDR1 and CDR2 from the germline V gene are MNHEY and SVGEGT. The CDR3 runs 14 residues. CDR3 sequence reads: CASSLHGGIWEQYF.